This T cell receptor beta chain emerged from a study of patients with pleural tuberculosis. TCRdb passed the reads through MiXCR, listing each CDR3 protein once. Of about 29,000 distinct CDR3 sequences listed, over 15% are singletons. CDR1 is KGHDR and CDR2 is SFDVKD in the germline V gene. This CDR3 has 16 amino acids. V was trimmed by 1 base and J by 8 bases, leaving 16 bases between them. This clonotype was seen more than once but under ten times. The gene calls are TRBV24-1 and TRBJ2-2; TRBD2 might be the D (5 bases). The sequencing input was peripheral blood. The source of this sequence is a human donor with pleural tuberculosis. The chain's CDR3 is CATSDFSGYGRGELFF. CDR3 coding DNA: TGTGCCACCAGTGATTTCTCGGGATATGGGCGAGGGGAGCTGTTTTTT.